This T cell receptor (beta chain) was identified during a study of cytomegalovirus exposure and HLA in healthy donors. The CDR3 is 15 residues long. The V gene lost 7 bases and the J gene lost 0 bases, with 12 bases spanning the gap. Germline CDR1 SGHDN, CDR2 FVKESK. 60 Vbeta and 13 Jbeta primers were used in PCR. The repertoire was sequenced with immunoSEQ multiplex PCR; TCRdb's copy has only in-frame clones and lacks some. The sample includes some 190,000 clones, nearly 80% of them seen just once. The clonotype originates from a female donor in good health and CMV-seronegative. Sequenced: PBMCs. This rearrangement joins TRBV14 to TRBJ2-2; D not certain. The DNA of the CDR3 is TGTGCCAGCACCCGATGTCTACCGAACACCGGGGAGCTGTTTTTT. It is translated as CASTRCLPNTGELFF. Filled out from reference TRBV14 and TRBJ2-2, the complete variable domain reads EAGVTQFPSHSVIEKGQTVTLRCDPISGHDNLYWYRRVMGKEIKFLLHFVKESKQDESGMPNNRFLAERTGGTYSTLKVQPAELEDSGVYFCASTRCLPNTGELFFGEGSRLTVL.